The present T cell receptor beta chain was sequenced within a study of OX40 agonist ivuxolimab in advanced cancers. Study-wide findings and caveats: Part of the nonresponder group also had normalized T-cell clonal expansion that was low. Doses of 0.1 to 3.0 mg/kg were accompanied by clonal expansion of CD4+ and CD8+ blood T cells by week 6.

Using immunoSEQ multiplex PCR, the repertoire was profiled, and TCRdb retains in-frame clones only, with some absent. The sample includes about 32,000 clones, 65% to 85% of them seen just once. About this clone itself: The antigen is not known.

CDR3 length equals 16 residues. In germline, CDR1 is KGHSH, CDR2 LQKENI. V lost 0 bases, J lost 3 bases, and 12 bases lay in between. The chain uses TRBV18 and TRBJ2-1; D call uncertain. The source is an adult with an advanced solid tumor such as melanoma, head and neck, liver or kidney cancer. This specimen was CD4+ or CD8+ T cells sorted from blood, taken in a trial of the OX40 agonist ivuxolimab. The CDR3 sequence: CASSPPERTYYNEQFF. Here the CDR3 DNA reads TGTGCCAGCTCACCACCGGAGCGTACCTACTACAATGAGCAGTTCTTC.